Listed below are T cell receptor beta chains from one sample, sequenced in a study of blood T cell repertoires in COVID-19. TCRdb's copy holds only in-frame clones and misses some; the assay was immunoSEQ multiplex PCR. The repertoire holds around 94,000 clones, with around four fifths as singletons. Sequences were obtained from peripheral blood. The receptors were sampled from a man in his fifties with acute or convalescent COVID-19. CDR3s include the opening cysteine and the closing phenylalanine or tryptophan. Fields, in order: V gene, D gene, clone size, J gene, CDR3 DNA, CDR3 protein. The D gene is left open where the match is weak. Some rows have no size entry. The others give once, few or many, or a class for an expanded clone.

TRBV10-2	.	.	TRBJ1-3	TGCGCCAGCAGTGGGGGCAGCTCTGGAAACACCATATATTTT	CASSGGSSGNTIYF
TRBV24-1	TRBD2	.	TRBJ2-2	TGTGCCACCGCCCAGCCGGGAGGCCCGAACACCGGGGAGCTGTTTTTT	CATAQPGGPNTGELFF
TRBV7-3	.	.	TRBJ1-1	TGTGCCAGCAGCTTATACGGGGAGCCTACAGGGTATCGCAACACTGAAGCTTTCTTT	CASSLYGEPTGYRNTEAFF
TRBV6-5	.	.	TRBJ1-4	TGTGCCAGCGGGCAGACAGGCAATAATGAAAAACTGTTTTTT	CASGQTGNNEKLFF
TRBV7-7	TRBD2	.	TRBJ2-5	TGTGCCAGCAGCTTAGGATTAGCGGGCAACCAAGAGACCCAGTACTTC	CASSLGLAGNQETQYF
TRBV7-9	.	.	TRBJ1-2	TGTGCCAGCAGCACCACCCGGGACACCGATTACTATGGCTACACCTTC	CASSTTRDTDYYGYTF
TRBV6-5	.	.	TRBJ1-2	TGTGCCAGCAGTTACACAACAGACAGTAACTATGGCTACACCTTC	CASSYTTDSNYGYTF
TRBV6-6	TRBD1	.	TRBJ1-2	TGTGCCAGCAGTTACGTGGGACAGTCTAACTATGGCTACACCTTC	CASSYVGQSNYGYTF
TRBV7-2	TRBD1	.	TRBJ1-4	TGTGCCAGCAGCTTGACAGGGGAACTAAATGAAAAACTGTTTTTT	CASSLTGELNEKLFF
TRBV10-2	.	.	TRBJ1-1	TGCGCCAGCAGTAGAGACAGCCTGAACACTGAAGCTTTCTTT	CASSRDSLNTEAFF
TRBV11-1	.	.	TRBJ2-7	TGTGCCAGCAGCTTAGTGGAACAGTCCTACGAGCAGTACTTC	CASSLVEQSYEQYF
TRBV19	TRBD1	once	TRBJ1-1	TGTGCCAGTAGTAGATTCGGACAGGGTATACCTGAAGCTTTCTTT	CASSRFGQGIPEAFF
TRBV7-2	TRBD2	.	TRBJ2-5	TGTGCCAGCAGCGTATACGGGACTAGCAATTGGGGCACCCAGTACTTC	CASSVYGTSNWGTQYF
TRBV19	.	.	TRBJ2-5	TGTGCCAGTAGTACCACGACCCACTCGAGGGAGACCCAGTACTTC	CASSTTTHSRETQYF
TRBV11-1	.	.	TRBJ2-1	TGTGCCAGCAGCACCGGGACTTACAATGAGCAGTTCTTC	CASSTGTYNEQFF
TRBV2	.	.	TRBJ1-1	TGTGCCAGCAGTGAAGCGGCAGGGTTGAACACTGAAGCTTTCTTT	CASSEAAGLNTEAFF